This T cell receptor beta chain was found in a study of blood T cell repertoires in COVID-19. Methods used by the authors: Cell counts per sample came from amplifying reference gene primers. TCRdb keeps only in-frame clones here, not all; method: immunoSEQ multiplex PCR. Clonal size and the V and J genes are those of that table, whereas D and trimming came from the DNA. The sample lists about 61,000 clones, 88% occurring once. Germline CDR1 is MNHEY and CDR2 is SMNVEV (reference sequence). V lost 2 bases, J lost 5 bases, and 5 bases stayed unmatched. CDR3 length: 14 amino acids. This clonotype originated in a human donor in a cohort sampled during active COVID-19. The J gene is TRBJ2-5, the V gene TRBV27, with 7 nucleotides matching TRBD1. Sequencing used peripheral blood. The DNA of the CDR3 is TGTGCCAGCAGTTTAGGGACAGAAGCGGAGACCCAGTACTTC. Its translation is CASSLGTEAETQYF.